Sequencing of this T cell receptor beta chain was carried out in a study of blood T cell repertoires in COVID-19. About the research overall: Samples taken during acute and convalescent COVID-19 were collected in the United States, Italy and Spain. Nucleic acid was either cDNA or gDNA, and it came from T cells, B-cell-depleted T cells, or PBMCs.

The repertoire was sequenced with immunoSEQ multiplex PCR; TCRdb's copy has only in-frame clones and lacks some. The profile shows 100,000 or so clones, more than 90% of them singletons. V lost 2 bases, J lost 2 bases, and 7 bases stayed unmatched. CDR1 and CDR2 (germline): SGHTS, YDEGEE. This CDR3 region has 16 residues. It was during active infection that Seattle patients were enrolled and then longitudinally followed. The chain links TRBV5-8 to TRBJ2-3; 8 bases are shared with TRBD2. The receptor was derived from a woman aged 45-60 years with COVID-19, enrolled during active disease. Sequenced: peripheral blood. The CDR3 sequence is CASSFSAGALTDTQYF. The CDR3 nucleotides read TGTGCCAGCAGCTTTTCAGCGGGGGCCCTCACAGATACGCAGTATTTT. Combining the CDR3 with reference TRBV5-8 and TRBJ2-3 gives the whole variable domain EAGVTQSPTHLIKTRGQQATLRCSPISGHTSVYWYQQALGLGLQFLLWYDEGEERNRGNFPPRFSGRQFPNYSSELNVNALELEDSALYLCASSFSAGALTDTQYFGPGTRLTVL.